These T cell receptor beta chains were read from a single sample in a study of cytomegalovirus exposure and HLA in healthy donors. Profiled with immunoSEQ multiplex PCR; TCRdb holds only in-frame clones, not every one. Among 30,000 to 40,000 clones listed, almost 70% were seen once. Sequenced sample: PBMCs. These receptors were obtained from a man in his forties or fifties in good health and CMV-seronegative. The CDR3 runs from the conserved cysteine through the conserved F or W. The D gene is left open where the match is weak. Some rows have no size entry. The others give once, few or many, or a class for an expanded clone.

>TRBJ2-1|TRBV7-2|.|TRBD2
TGTGCCAGCAGCTTAGGGGACTACAGTGAGCAGTTCTTC
CASSLGDYSEQFF
>TRBJ2-7|TRBV29-1|.|.
TGCAGCGTTGAAGATCCCCGGGACAACGAGCAGTACTTC
CSVEDPRDNEQYF
>TRBJ1-4|TRBV30|once|TRBD1
TGTGCCTGGAGGGCAGAGGGGGCGACTAATGAAAAACTGTTTTTT
CAWRAEGATNEKLFF
>TRBJ1-1|TRBV19|.|.
TGTGCCAGTAGTATCCATGCGTCCCAACGGGACACTGAAGCTTTCTTT
CASSIHASQRDTEAFF
>TRBJ2-5|TRBV12-5|.|.
TGTGCTAGTGGTCTGGGTGGCCCGGGGACCCAGTACTTC
CASGLGGPGTQYF
>TRBJ1-1|TRBV6-1|.|.
TGTGCCAGCAGTGAATGGGGGGTCAATTTTGAAGCTTTCTTT
CASSEWGVNFEAFF
>TRBJ2-3|TRBV7-2|.|TRBD2
TGTGCCAGCAGCTTGGGACTAGCGACAGATACGCAGTATTTT
CASSLGLATDTQYF
>TRBJ1-2|TRBV27|.|.
TGTGCCAGCGGTTCTCGCGGTTCTAACTATGGCTACACCTTC
CASGSRGSNYGYTF
>TRBJ2-7|TRBV27|.|.
TGTGCCAGCAGTTTCGCATCGGGGACCTACGAGCAGTACTTC
CASSFASGTYEQYF
>TRBJ1-3|TRBV6-1|.|.
TGTGCCAGCAGACCCTCAGGGGCAGGTGGAAACACCATATATTTT
CASRPSGAGGNTIYF
>TRBJ2-7|TRBV13|.|TRBD2
TGTGCCAGCAGCTCCACCGCGGGGGACCAATCCTACGAGCAGTACTTC
CASSSTAGDQSYEQYF
>TRBJ2-3|TRBV7-8|.|TRBD2
TGTGCCAGCAGCACTGCTAGCGGGGGGGCCACAGATACGCAGTATTTT
CASSTASGGATDTQYF
>TRBJ2-7|TRBV29-1|.|.
TGCAGCGCCAGGAAATCCTACGAGCAGTACTTC
CSARKSYEQYF
>TRBJ1-1|TRBV5-1|once|.
TGCGCCAGCAGCTTTCGCGGGCCTAACACTGAAGCTTTCTTT
CASSFRGPNTEAFF
>TRBJ2-2|TRBV7-8|.|.
TGTGCCAGCAGCTTATCCGGAGTCCCCGGGGAGCTGTTTTTT
CASSLSGVPGELFF
>TRBJ1-5|TRBV19|.|TRBD1
TGTGCCAGTAGTATCCGACAGGGGGCTGGGCAGCCCCAGCATTTT
CASSIRQGAGQPQHF
>TRBJ1-1|TRBV5-1|.|.
TGCGCCAGCAGGCGCGAGGTTACTGAAGCTTTCTTT
CASRREVTEAFF
>TRBJ1-3|TRBV4-1|.|.
TGCGCCAGCAGCCAAATAATGGGAGTAGGCTCTGGAAACACCATATATTTT
CASSQIMGVGSGNTIYF
>TRBJ2-2|TRBV6-5|.|.
TGTGCCAGCAGTTACGACAGCGCCGGGGAGCTGTTTTTT
CASSYDSAGELFF
>TRBJ2-7|TRBV11-2|.|.
TGTGCCAGCAGCTTTCGGTTTGGACTCTTGACGTACTTC
CASSFRFGLLTYF
>TRBJ1-2|TRBV7-2|.|.
TGTGCCAGCAGCTTAACGGCCTCGACAGGCTATGGCTACACCTTC
CASSLTASTGYGYTF
>TRBJ1-4|TRBV4-1|.|.
TGCGCCAGCAGCCAAGATGCCCCCGGGACTAGGGAAAAACTGTTTTTT
CASSQDAPGTREKLFF
>TRBJ2-1|TRBV15|.|TRBD1
TGTGCCACCAGCAGAGACGGGACAGGGGGTTACAATGAGCAGTTCTTC
CATSRDGTGGYNEQFF
>TRBJ1-3|TRBV5-8|.|.
TGTGCCACCCATGGGGACAACTCTGGAAACACCATATATTTT
CATHGDNSGNTIYF
>TRBJ1-1|TRBV30|.|TRBD1
TGTGCCTGGAGTGTCTGGGGACAGTACACTGAAGCTTTCTTT
CAWSVWGQYTEAFF
>TRBJ1-2|TRBV25-1|once|TRBD1
TGTGCCAGCAGTCCCACAGGGGGCAACTATGGCTACACCTTC
CASSPTGGNYGYTF
>TRBJ2-3|TRBV15|.|TRBD2
TGTGCCACCAGCAGTACTGGACTAGCGGGGGCAGATACGCAGTATTTT
CATSSTGLAGADTQYF
>TRBJ1-2|TRBV14|.|.
TGTGCCAGCAGCCAAGATCTGGACCCAGCGGGCGGCTACACCTTC
CASSQDLDPAGGYTF
>TRBJ1-2|TRBV30|few|TRBD1
TGTGCCTGGCAGAAGGACAGGCTTGGCTATGGCTACACCTTC
CAWQKDRLGYGYTF
>TRBJ2-3|TRBV4-1|.|TRBD2
TGCGCCAGCAGCCAGTGGGAGGGCGTCACAGATACGCAGTATTTT
CASSQWEGVTDTQYF
>TRBJ1-2|TRBV5-4|.|.
TGTGCCAGCAGCCTTTCTGGGGGCGGAGGCTACACCTTC
CASSLSGGGGYTF